This passage covers 18 T cell receptor beta chains from one sample sequenced in a study of blood T cell repertoires in COVID-19. TCRdb keeps only in-frame clones here, not all; method: immunoSEQ multiplex PCR. Here the sample spans some 190,000 clones, 82% being singletons. The sequenced sample was peripheral blood. Receptors originate from a woman in her sixties with COVID-19, enrolled during active disease.

This rearrangement joins TRBV7-2 to TRBJ2-5; 7 bases line up with TRBD1. The CDR3 covers 15 residues. In germline, CDR1 is SGHTA, CDR2 FQGNSA. The V and J ends lost 5 bases and 4 bases, in that order; junction bases with no gene match: 10. The DNA for the CDR3 is TGTGCCAGCAGCAGCGCGACAGGGAATATAGAGACCCAGTACTTC. Amino acid sequence: CASSSATGNIETQYF. The variable domain in full, completed from reference TRBV7-2 and TRBJ2-5, reads GAGVSQSPSNKVTEKGKDVELRCDPISGHTALYWYRQSLGQGLEFLIYFQGNSAPDKSGLPSDRFSAERTGGSVSTLTIQRTQQEDSAVYLCASSSATGNIETQYFGPGTRLLVL.

V usage is TRBV7-2 and J usage is TRBJ2-5; D perhaps matches TRBD2 (6 bases). V was cut by 1 base and J by 3 bases, with 9 bases left in between. The CDR3 runs to 14 residues. In germline, CDR1 is SGHTA, CDR2 FQGNSA. The CDR3 protein is CASSLGRGKETQYF. The CDR3 DNA follows: TGTGCCAGCAGCTTAGGTCGGGGGAAAGAGACCCAGTACTTC.

The J gene is TRBJ2-1, the V gene TRBV5-1; 8 bases map to TRBD1. The CDR3 has 14 amino acids. With 4 bases clipped from V and 9 bases from J, the junction kept 9 bases outside the gene matches. Germline V lookup: CDR1 SGHRS, CDR2 YFSETQ. For the CDR3, the DNA is TGCGCCAGCAGCGACAGGGGTTTTCTCACTGAGCAGTTCTTC. Its protein is CASSDRGFLTEQFF.

The chain is built from TRBV28 and TRBJ1-5; 7 bases are a match to TRBD1. Looked up from germline, CDR1 is MDHEN and CDR2 is SYDVKM. The CDR3 has 16 amino acids. V lost 8 bases and J lost 5; bases outside the gene matches: 15. The CDR3: CASQTSSGGKYQPQHF. Here the CDR3 DNA reads TGTGCCAGCCAAACCAGCTCAGGGGGAAAGTATCAGCCCCAGCATTTT.

The genes are TRBV9 and TRBJ1-1, with a possible D match to TRBD1 (5 bases). Germline CDR1 is SGDLS and CDR2 is YYNGEE. V lost 0 bases and J 0 bases, leaving 12 bases between the germline ends. The CDR3 consists of 16 residues. The CDR3 reads CASSVAAGYMNTEAFF. The CDR3 DNA reads TGTGCCAGCAGCGTAGCGGCAGGGTACATGAACACTGAAGCTTTCTTT.

This rearrangement joins TRBV6-6 to TRBJ2-5; D may be TRBD2 (6 bases). The V end lost 5 bases, the J end lost 2 bases, and 12 bases lay between the germline ends. Germline loops: CDR1 MNHNY, CDR2 SVGAGI (reference sequence). This CDR3 spans 14 amino acids. The CDR3 nucleotides read TGTGCCAGCAGTGTCGGGGGACCTCAAGAGACCCAGTACTTC. Translated: CASSVGGPQETQYF.

This chain links TRBV6-5 with TRBJ1-5; TRBD1 is a possible D gene (6 bases). The CDR3 length is 15 residues. CDR1 and CDR2 (germline): MNHEY, SVGAGI. Trimming cost V 5 bases and J 0 bases, with 11 bases left between them. In nucleotides, the CDR3 is TGTGCCAGCAGTAACGGACAGATTAGCAATCAGCCCCAGCATTTT. It translates to CASSNGQISNQPQHF.

The CDR3 protein is CASSASGRASGGETQYF. The CDR3 bases are TGTGCCAGCAGCGCGAGCGGAAGGGCTAGCGGGGGTGAGACCCAGTACTTC. The chain employs TRBV9 and TRBJ2-5, with 10 bases identical to TRBD2. Losses at the gene ends were 3 bases for V and 5 bases for J; bases not matched to a gene: 13. CDR3 length: 17 amino acids. CDR1 and CDR2 (germline): SGDLS, YYNGEE.

On this clone itself: One junction end disagrees with the germline gene, perhaps due to a read error. V usage is TRBV5-4 and J usage is TRBJ1-5; D is unresolved. This CDR3 has 15 amino acids. Germline CDR1 is SGHNT and CDR2 is YYREEE (reference sequence). Written as DNA, the CDR3 is TGTGCCACCAGCGGCCGCCCCCCAGTCGAACAGCCCCAGCATTTT. Its protein product is CATSGRPPVEQPQHF.

This chain connects TRBV5-1 to TRBJ1-1; no clear D gene. Trimming shortened V by 6 bases and J by 4 bases, and 13 bases separated the two germline ends. There are 13 residues in the CDR3. Germline V gene lookup returns CDR1 SGHRS and CDR2 YFSETQ. The CDR3 protein is CASKAEVGTEAFF. CDR3 in DNA: TGCGCCAGCAAGGCTGAGGTGGGCACTGAAGCTTTCTTT.

The chain links TRBV15 to TRBJ2-2; D call uncertain. Germline V gene lookup returns CDR1 LNHNV and CDR2 YYDKDF (reference sequence). V lost 0 bases, J lost 7 bases, and 6 bases lay in between. This CDR3 comprises 13 residues. CDR3 in DNA: TGTGCCACCAGCAGAGATAGAGACGGGGAGCTGTTTTTT. Translated, it gives CATSRDRDGELFF.

CDR3 loop: CASTLPPGGGNQPQHF. DNA of the CDR3: TGTGCCAGCACCCTACCCCCAGGGGGCGGCAATCAGCCCCAGCATTTT. The rearrangement joins TRBV7-2 to TRBJ1-5; 8 bases align to TRBD1. This CDR3 has 16 residues. The germline gives CDR1 SGHTA, CDR2 FQGNSA. The V and J ends lost 7 bases and 2 bases, in that order; junction bases with no gene match: 10.

The chain couples TRBV6-5 to TRBJ2-3, with 8 bases that match TRBD1. The CDR3 totals 16 residues. The V and J ends lost 4 bases and 2 bases, in that order; junction bases with no gene match: 8. Germline values: CDR1 MNHEY, CDR2 SVGAGI. CDR3: CASSSDRAFNTDTQYF. The DNA of the CDR3 is TGTGCCAGCAGTTCGGACAGGGCCTTCAACACAGATACGCAGTATTTT.

This chain uses TRBV29-1 with TRBJ2-1; D is perhaps TRBD1 (6 bases). There are 15 residues in the CDR3. From germline, CDR1 is SQVTM and CDR2 ANQGSEA. Trimming took 1 base from V and 7 from J, leaving 17 bases between them. The CDR3 sequence is CSVEGGTRLGNEQFF. CDR3 in DNA: TGCAGCGTTGAAGGTGGGACACGGCTTGGGAATGAGCAGTTCTTC.

This chain joins TRBV19 and TRBJ2-7; 12 bases align to TRBD2. The CDR3 is made up of 15 amino acids. J was trimmed by 4 bases and V by 3 bases; bases with no gene match: 4. The germline V gene encodes CDR1 LNHDA and CDR2 SQIVND (reference sequence). The CDR3 coding sequence is TGTGCCAGTAGTATGGGGACTAGCGGGCGTTACGAGCAGTACTTC. Encoded protein: CASSMGTSGRYEQYF. Full variable domain (remainder filled in from reference TRBV19 and TRBJ2-7): DGGITQSPKYLFRKEGQNVTLSCEQNLNHDAMYWYRQDPGQGLRLIYYSQIVNDFQKGDIAEGYSVSREKKESFPLTVTSAQKNPTAFYLCASSMGTSGRYEQYFGPGTRLTVT.

The rearrangement links TRBV4-1 to TRBJ2-1; perhaps TRBD2 as D (5 bases). Per germline, CDR1 MGHRA and CDR2 YSYEKL. The CDR3 consists of 13 residues. Trimming pared 4 bases from V and 4 bases from J, leaving 8 bases between. The CDR3 sequence: CASSPGVYNEQFF. The CDR3 bases are TGCGCCAGCAGCCCCGGGGTATACAATGAGCAGTTCTTC.

This chain connects TRBV5-1 to TRBJ2-3; 15 nucleotides align to TRBD2. The CDR3 loop spans 17 amino acids. Unmatched junction bases numbered 11, after V lost 6 bases and J lost 6 bases. Germline CDR1 and CDR2: SGHRS and YFSETQ. CDR3 sequence: CASTLGLAGGYGDTQYF. The CDR3 DNA reads as TGCGCCAGCACCCTTGGACTAGCGGGGGGGTACGGCGATACGCAGTATTTT.

The chain couples TRBV19 to TRBJ2-1; TRBD2 might be the D (7 bases). V gave up 7 bases and J gave up 6 bases, with 19 bases separating them. This CDR3 is 15 amino acids long. CDR1 is LNHDA and CDR2 is SQIVND in the germline V gene (reference sequence). The CDR3 DNA is TGTGCCAGTACGGCACGTCGGGGGGCGGCCAATGAGCAGTTCTTC. Protein: CASTARRGAANEQFF.